Below, one T cell receptor beta chain is given with its context. The antigen remains undetermined. One end of the junction does not line up with germline, which may come from a read error. Whole-study results and caveats: Tumor memory CD4+ T cell TCR gene usage was found to cluster with blood and lymph node memory CD4+ cells and with lymph node naive CD4+ cells. Greatest tumor Treg TCR overlap was with tumor naive CD4+ cells.

The sorted Tregs were CD4+CD25+CD127-/low cells. Germline V gene sequence: CDR1 MGHRA, CDR2 YSYEKL. The CDR3 length is 15 residues. Constant-region reverse primers amplified full-length variable regions, followed by semi-nested Nested Universal Primer A PCR. TCRdb re-derived calls from the 5' RACE reads in MiXCR, one entry per CDR3 protein. The sample has some 40,000 distinct CDR3 sequences; roughly 22% are singletons. The sample taken for sequencing was Tregs sorted from a lymph node. The chain joins TRBV4-1 to TRBJ2-7; a weak D match, TRBD2 (7 bases). The receptor comes from a female donor with breast cancer. The DNA for the CDR3 is TGCGCCAGCAGCCTTCGGCAAGGGGGGGCGGGGGAGCGGTACTTC. The encoded protein is CASSLRQGGAGERYF.